This is a list of T cell receptor beta chains from one sample in a study of spatial heterogeneity in lung cancer. TCRdb reanalysed the 5' RACE reads using MiXCR and keeps one entry per CDR3 protein. The repertoire holds 36,000 or so distinct CDR3 sequences, with roughly 5.5% as singletons. Here the sequenced sample was PBMCs, taken at surgery. The receptors shown here come from a female donor with early-stage non-small cell lung cancer. Each CDR3 is given with its conserved first and last residue. D genes are given only for firm matches. Size tells how often a clone was seen (once, few, many) or the class of an expanded clone, and some rows leave it out.

TRBJ2-3,TRBD2,15,many,TRBV20-1,CSARGLAGGPETQYF,TGCAGTGCTAGAGGGTTAGCGGGGGGGCCCGAGACGCAGTATTTT
TRBJ1-3,-,12,many,TRBV7-2,CAWVLSGNTIYF,TGTGCTTGGGTCCTCTCTGGAAACACCATATATTTT
TRBJ1-4,-,15,-,TRBV4-3,CASSPQFATNEKLFF,TGCGCCAGCAGCCCCCAGTTTGCAACTAATGAAAAACTGTTTTTT
TRBJ1-2,-,14,many,TRBV7-8,CASSLSGRVYGYTF,TGTGCCAGCAGCTTATCGGGGCGCGTCTATGGCTACACCTTC
TRBJ2-1,TRBD2,14,many,TRBV19,CASRRRLAGDEQFF,TGTGCCAGTAGGCGACGGCTAGCGGGAGATGAGCAGTTCTTC
TRBJ1-2,TRBD1,16,many,TRBV3-1,CASSQVSGTVSYGYTF,TGTGCCAGCAGCCAAGTATCCGGGACAGTATCTTATGGCTACACCTTC
TRBJ2-5,-,12,many,TRBV10-3,CAAGTAQETQYF,TGTGCCGCAGGGACGGCCCAAGAGACCCAGTACTTC
TRBJ2-7,-,19,many,TRBV19,CASSHGGVWGERPSYEQYF,TGTGCCAGCTCTCACGGAGGGGTTTGGGGCGAGAGACCCAGCTACGAGCAGTACTTC
TRBJ2-7,-,13,many,TRBV20-1,CSAHRDISYEQYF,TGCAGTGCGCACCGGGACATCTCCTACGAGCAGTACTTC
TRBJ2-7,-,14,few,TRBV5-1,CASSLGTASYEQYF,TGCGCCAGCAGCTTGGGGACAGCCTCCTACGAGCAGTACTTC
TRBJ2-7,-,14,-,TRBV20-1,CSAKVGWSYDEQYF,TGCAGTGCTAAGGTTGGGTGGAGCTACGACGAGCAGTACTTC
TRBJ1-1,-,16,many,TRBV6-1,CASSERVGLWNTEAFF,TGTGCCAGCAGTGAACGGGTAGGACTGTGGAACACTGAAGCTTTCTTT
TRBJ2-5,-,14,many,TRBV25-1,CASSELGRGETQYF,TGTGCCAGCAGTGAATTGGGCCGAGGGGAGACCCAGTACTTC
TRBJ2-3,-,12,many,TRBV7-2,CASSARGGTQYF,TGTGCCAGCAGCGCCCGCGGCGGCACGCAGTATTTT
TRBJ1-3,-,15,-,TRBV10-1,CASSSTRGRGNTIYF,TGCGCCAGCAGTTCGACCCGGGGCCGTGGAAACACCATATATTTT
TRBJ1-1,TRBD1,14,many,TRBV12-3/TRBV12-4,CASSSLWTGAQAFF,TGTGCCAGCAGTTCCCTATGGACAGGGGCGCAGGCTTTCTTT
TRBJ1-4,-,15,few,TRBV7-9,CASSLTGTTNEKLFF,TGTGCCAGCAGTCTCACAGGGACAACTAATGAAAAACTGTTTTTT
TRBJ2-3,TRBD2,16,many,TRBV20-1,CSAPLRGGLSTDTQYF,TGCAGTGCTCCCCTGCGGGGGGGTCTGAGCACAGATACGCAGTATTTT
TRBJ2-7,TRBD2,15,many,TRBV28,CASSAPGLAVHEQYF,TGTGCCAGCAGTGCACCGGGACTAGCTGTACACGAGCAGTACTTC
TRBJ2-1,-,17,many,TRBV4-3,CASSQDRGTGYYNEQFF,TGCGCCAGCAGCCAAGATAGAGGAACAGGGTACTACAATGAGCAGTTCTTC
TRBJ1-6,-,13,many,TRBV5-1,CASSLREGSPLHF,TGCGCCAGCAGCTTGCGGGAGGGGTCACCCCTCCACTTT
TRBJ2-1,-,14,few,TRBV5-6,CASSLDQGYNEQFF,TGTGCCAGCAGCTTGGATCAGGGCTACAATGAGCAGTTCTTC
TRBJ1-6,-,15,-,TRBV5-5,CASSLEGYLDSPLHF,TGTGCCAGCAGCTTGGAGGGGTATCTCGATTCACCCCTCCACTTT
TRBJ2-1,-,15,many,TRBV7-8,CASSSPQGTPNEQFF,TGTGCCAGCAGCTCCCCTCAGGGGACCCCCAATGAGCAGTTCTTC
TRBJ1-5,-,15,many,TRBV10-3,CAISEGGMGNQPQHF,TGTGCCATCAGTGAGGGAGGGATGGGCAATCAGCCCCAGCATTTT
TRBJ1-6,-,13,-,TRBV20-1,CSARPASYAPLHF,TGCAGTGCTAGACCGGCGTCCTATGCGCCCCTCCACTTT
TRBJ2-2,-,15,many,TRBV6-6,CASTLPGQNTGELFF,TGTGCCAGCACTCTACCGGGACAAAACACCGGGGAGCTGTTTTTT
TRBJ2-4,TRBD1,15,many,TRBV18,CASSPSGGSENIQYF,TGTGCCAGCTCACCATCAGGGGGCAGCGAAAACATTCAGTACTTC
TRBJ2-5,-,14,many,TRBV12-3/TRBV12-4,CASRGTTSVETQYF,TGTGCCAGCAGGGGGACGACTAGTGTGGAGACCCAGTACTTC
TRBJ2-1,-,16,few,TRBV20-1,CSARDRFRTRHNEQFF,TGCAGTGCTAGAGATCGGTTCCGGACTCGCCACAATGAGCAGTTCTTC
TRBJ2-3,-,16,many,TRBV7-9,CASSSPLAASTDTQYF,TGTGCCAGCAGCTCCCCTTTAGCGGCGAGCACAGATACGCAGTATTTT
TRBJ2-2,TRBD1,14,many,TRBV29-1,CSVDRGIGTGELFF,TGCAGCGTAGACAGGGGAATCGGGACCGGGGAGCTGTTTTTT
TRBJ2-5,-,12,-,TRBV27,CASSEYRGTQYF,TGTGCCAGCAGCGAATACCGGGGGACCCAGTACTTC
TRBJ1-4,-,13,few,TRBV6-1,CASSLWVGEKLFF,TGTGCCAGCAGTCTGTGGGTTGGCGAAAAACTGTTTTTT
TRBJ1-2,-,15,many,TRBV5-1,CASSFSRQGIGGYTF,TGCGCCAGCAGCTTTTCCCGGCAGGGAATAGGTGGCTACACCTTC
TRBJ2-7,-,12,many,TRBV20-1,CSARDPIYEQYF,TGCAGTGCTAGAGACCCTATCTACGAGCAGTACTTC
TRBJ2-3,-,13,many,TRBV27,CASSRPGTDTQYF,TGTGCCAGCAGTCGCCCTGGCACAGATACGCAGTATTTT
TRBJ2-7,TRBD1,13,few,TRBV5-1,CASSWTGAYEQYF,TGCGCCAGCAGCTGGACAGGGGCTTACGAGCAGTACTTC
TRBJ1-4,TRBD1,15,many,TRBV7-8,CASSRTGATNEKLFF,TGTGCCAGCAGCCGGACAGGGGCAACTAATGAAAAACTGTTTTTT
TRBJ2-2,TRBD2,19,-,TRBV9,CASSVVGGNSGMNTGELFF,TGTGCCAGCAGCGTAGTAGGGGGAAATAGCGGGATGAACACCGGGGAGCTGTTTTTT
TRBJ2-2,-,15,few,TRBV19,CASTDHGANTGELFF,TGTGCCAGTACTGATCACGGAGCGAACACCGGGGAGCTGTTTTTT
TRBJ2-3,-,15,many,TRBV7-2,CASSLVDPFTDTQYF,TGTGCCAGCAGCTTAGTGGACCCTTTCACAGATACGCAGTATTTT
TRBJ2-5,-,14,many,TRBV5-6,CASSFQAGAETQYF,TGTGCCAGCAGCTTTCAAGCAGGCGCGGAGACCCAGTACTTC
TRBJ2-7,-,15,many,TRBV15,CATSRDIGSSYEQYF,TGTGCCACCAGCAGAGATATCGGCTCATCCTACGAGCAGTACTTC
TRBJ1-6,-,15,few,TRBV4-3,CASSQERRDNSPLHF,TGCGCCAGCAGCCAAGAACGCAGGGATAATTCACCCCTCCACTTT
TRBJ2-1,-,14,many,TRBV28,CASVQDPTYNEQFF,TGTGCCAGCGTCCAGGATCCAACATACAATGAGCAGTTCTTC
TRBJ2-7,TRBD2,14,many,TRBV12-3/TRBV12-4,CASSHSGRLGEQYF,TGTGCCAGCAGCCACAGCGGGAGGTTAGGCGAGCAGTACTTC
TRBJ1-1,-,12,many,TRBV5-1,CASSFANTEAFF,TGCGCCAGCAGCTTTGCAAACACTGAAGCTTTCTTT
TRBJ2-2,-,14,many,TRBV5-4,CASSSGLNTGELFF,TGTGCCAGCAGCTCAGGGTTGAACACCGGGGAGCTGTTTTTT
TRBJ1-2,-,14,many,TRBV29-1,CSVCFEQANYGYTF,TGCAGCGTGTGCTTTGAACAAGCTAACTATGGCTACACCTTC
TRBJ2-5,-,12,many,TRBV29-1,CSVAQLGETQYF,TGCAGCGTTGCACAGCTAGGCGAGACCCAGTACTTC
TRBJ1-4,TRBD1,14,many,TRBV5-1,CASRSGTGLEKLFF,TGCGCCAGCAGGTCCGGGACAGGGCTTGAAAAACTGTTTTTT
TRBJ1-5,-,13,many,TRBV28,CASSFNPRQPQHF,TGTGCCAGCAGTTTTAATCCCAGGCAGCCCCAGCATTTT
TRBJ2-5,-,15,many,TRBV18,CASSPGFRGQETQYF,TGTGCCAGCTCTCCCGGGTTCCGGGGGCAAGAGACCCAGTACTTC
TRBJ1-1,-,12,-,TRBV30,CAWNGGTTEAFF,TGTGCCTGGAACGGGGGAACCACTGAAGCTTTCTTT
TRBJ1-2,TRBD1,13,few,TRBV7-9,CASSPWDRWGYTF,TGTGCCAGCAGCCCATGGGACAGGTGGGGCTACACCTTC
TRBJ2-5,-,12,many,TRBV20-1,CSALPGLETQYF,TGCAGTGCGCTCCCCGGGCTGGAGACCCAGTACTTC
TRBJ2-2,TRBD2,15,many,TRBV12-3/TRBV12-4,CASSPLAPLTGELFF,TGTGCCAGCAGCCCACTAGCGCCCTTAACCGGGGAGCTGTTTTTT
TRBJ2-3,TRBD2,16,many,TRBV9,CASSVLAGQTTDTQYF,TGTGCCAGCAGCGTACTAGCGGGCCAGACCACAGATACGCAGTATTTT
TRBJ1-4,-,16,-,TRBV19,CASSIGFRGLNEKLFF,TGTGCCAGTAGTATAGGCTTCCGGGGCCTTAATGAAAAACTGTTTTTT